The 20 T cell receptor beta chains given below trace back to one sample, sequenced in a study of vaccination and CD4 T cells after COVID-19. The antigens of these receptors remain unknown. Sequenced with the Oncomine TCR Beta short-read assay was DNA taken from cultured CD4+ T cells. TCRdb ran MiXCR on the PCR reads and lists one entry per CDR3 protein. The sample consists of roughly 18,000 distinct CDR3 sequences, approximately 70% of them appearing once. Regarding treatment: approximately 9-day PBMC culture with coronavirus spike peptide pools or control peptides (ViraFEST assay). Sequencing used CD4+ T cells from blood, cultured in vitro. The receptors come from a human donor who had recovered from COVID-19.

The sample holds a few counts of this clonotype. The chain couples TRBV14 to TRBJ1-1; TRBD1 aligns across 7 bases. The CDR3 has 15 residues. Germline CDR1 and CDR2: SGHDN and FVKESK. Trimming removed 4 bases from V and 5 bases from J; junction bases left unmatched: 10. Here the CDR3 reads CASSPQGGARTEAFF. The CDR3, as DNA: TGTGCCAGCAGCCCCCAGGGGGGGGCTAGGACTGAAGCTTTCTTT.

V gene TRBV19 combines with J gene TRBJ2-1; 9 nucleotides match TRBD2. The CDR3 consists of 17 residues. After removal of 5 bases from V and 2 bases from J, the junction contained 10 bases not matched to a gene. CDR1 LNHDA and CDR2 SQIVND come from the germline V gene (reference sequence). CDR3 sequence (DNA): TGTGCCAGTAGTTTTAGCGGGAGTCTCAACCCCTACAATGAGCAGTTCTTC. As protein: CASSFSGSLNPYNEQFF.

V usage is TRBV20-1 and J usage is TRBJ1-4; D may be TRBD1 (6 bases). Germline CDR1 is DFQATT and CDR2 is SNEGSKA (reference sequence). The CDR3 length is 13 residues. Between the trimmed V and J ends, which lost 2 bases and 14 bases, there was a span of 18 bases. Written as DNA, the CDR3 is TGCAGTGCTAGACCCACAGGGACCACAGGGCTGTTTTTT. Its translation: CSARPTGTTGLFF.

The J gene is TRBJ2-3, the V gene TRBV11-2; the match to TRBD1 covers 7 bases. Looked up from germline, CDR1 is SGHAT and CDR2 is FQNNGV. V lost 8 bases and J lost 3; bases outside the gene matches: 8. This CDR3 contains 14 residues. For the CDR3, the DNA is TGTGCCAGCCGCCAGGGGGTCCGAACAGATACGCAGTATTTT. Translating gives CASRQGVRTDTQYF.

V usage is TRBV6-1 and J usage is TRBJ1-2; 10 nucleotides match TRBD1. V lost 5 bases and J lost 5; bases outside the gene matches: 8. This CDR3 is 15 amino acids long. The germline V gene has CDR1 MNHNS and CDR2 SASEGT. This chain's CDR3 is CASSRSPGQGYGYTF. CDR3 nucleotides: TGTGCCAGCAGTCGATCCCCGGGACAGGGGTATGGCTACACCTTC.

The genes are TRBV28 and TRBJ2-7; D unresolved. The CDR3 is 12 residues long. The V gene lost 8 bases and the J gene lost 4 bases, with 12 bases spanning the gap. The germline V gene has CDR1 MDHEN and CDR2 SYDVKM. The CDR3 sequence is CASLTWGYEQYF. The CDR3 coding sequence is TGTGCCAGCCTAACTTGGGGTTACGAGCAGTACTTC.

This clonotype was seen a handful of times. The chain employs TRBV7-9 and TRBJ2-7; the D gene is possibly TRBD2 (6 bases). There are 14 residues in the CDR3. Trimming removed 3 bases at V and 3 bases at J, with 12 bases between. Germline CDR1 and CDR2: SEHNR and FQNEAQ (reference sequence). CDR3 in amino acids: CASSLGGSYYEQYF. Here the CDR3 DNA reads TGTGCCAGCAGCTTGGGGGGATCCTACTACGAGCAGTACTTC. Filled out from reference TRBV7-9 and TRBJ2-7, the complete variable domain reads DTGVSQNPRHKITKRGQNVTFRCDPISEHNRLYWYRQTLGQGPEFLTYFQNEAQLEKSRLLSDRFSAERPKGSFSTLEIQRTEQGDSAMYLCASSLGGSYYEQYFGPGTRLTVT.

The rearrangement uses TRBV19 and TRBJ2-2; D unresolved. The germline V gene encodes CDR1 LNHDA and CDR2 SQIVND (reference sequence). The CDR3 runs 14 residues. V was pared by 0 bases and J by 2 bases, with 4 bases between. Written as DNA, the CDR3 is TGTGCCAGTAGTATAGAGGCTAACACCGGGGAGCTGTTTTTT. This encodes CASSIEANTGELFF.

This chain links TRBV28 with TRBJ1-1, with unresolved D. This CDR3 contains 15 residues. The germline CDR1 and CDR2 sequences are MDHEN and SYDVKM. Trimming removed 1 base at V and 2 bases at J, with 11 bases between. CDR3 coding DNA: TGTGCCAGCAGTTTATTCCTGGGCTTAAACACTGAAGCTTTCTTT. Translating gives CASSLFLGLNTEAFF.

This sequence joins TRBV20-1 and TRBJ2-1; possibly TRBD1 or TRBD2 for D (5 bases each). This CDR3 spans 14 amino acids. Germline V gives CDR1 DFQATT, CDR2 SNEGSKA (reference sequence). The V end lost 7 bases, the J end lost 8 bases, and 21 bases lay between the germline ends. As DNA, the CDR3 is TGCAGTGGCCCGAGCCCGGAGTGGGGGTATGAGCAGTTCTTC. It codes for CSGPSPEWGYEQFF.

The chain employs TRBV20-1 and TRBJ2-3; the match to TRBD2 covers 13 bases. Germline trimming cut 1 base from V and 4 bases from J; bases unmatched to any gene: 14. The CDR3 is 19 residues long. CDR1 is DFQATT, CDR2 SNEGSKA, per germline (reference sequence). The CDR3 reads CSARAGTSGKPSVPDTQYF. CDR3 bases: TGCAGTGCTAGAGCCGGGACTAGCGGGAAGCCCTCCGTCCCAGATACGCAGTATTTT.

The genes are TRBV9 and TRBJ1-2; weak D call: TRBD1 (5 bases). This CDR3 is built from 16 residues. Germline CDR1 reads SGDLS; CDR2 reads YYNGEE. The V end was cut by 0 bases, the J end by 1 base, with 13 bases between. Here the CDR3 DNA reads TGTGCCAGCAGCGTAGCGGGGCTCAGGGATAACTATGGCTACACCTTC. Translating it yields CASSVAGLRDNYGYTF.

This chain connects TRBV27 to TRBJ1-5; a weak D match, TRBD1 (5 bases). The length of the CDR3 is 15 residues. Deletions cut 6 bases from V and 2 bases from J, with 14 bases between. From germline, CDR1 is MNHEY and CDR2 SMNVEV (reference sequence). CDR3 DNA: TGTGCCAGCAGCTCCGGCGGGGCTGGCAATCAGCCCCAGCATTTT. Protein: CASSSGGAGNQPQHF.

This clonotype was seen a few times. V and J are TRBV20-1 and TRBJ2-5; D may be TRBD1 (5 bases). CDR3 size: 12 residues. The germline V gene has CDR1 DFQATT and CDR2 SNEGSKA (reference sequence). V was cut by 5 bases and J by 3 bases, with 10 bases left in between. Here the CDR3 DNA reads TGCAGTGCTGGAAAGGGGAAAGAGACCCAGTACTTC. Translating it yields CSAGKGKETQYF.

This clonotype was recorded a few times. The chain links TRBV2 to TRBJ1-1; a possible D gene is TRBD1 (5 bases). Trimming removed 10 bases from V and 0 bases from J, with 15 bases in between. CDR3 length equals 14 residues. Looked up from germline, CDR1 is SNHLY and CDR2 is FYNNEI. CDR3 DNA sequence: TGTGCCACCCTAAGACCAGGGTTGAACACTGAAGCTTTCTTT. Translation: CATLRPGLNTEAFF.

The J gene is TRBJ2-1, the V gene TRBV11-1; a weak D match, TRBD2 (6 bases). The V gene's germline CDR1 is SGHAT and CDR2 FQDESV (reference sequence). With 6 bases removed from V and 5 bases from J, the gap between germline ends came to 26 bases. CDR3 size: 18 residues. CDR3 in amino acids: CASRSVEGGMAFHNEQFF. CDR3 nucleotides: TGTGCCAGCAGGTCGGTAGAGGGCGGGATGGCCTTCCACAATGAGCAGTTCTTC.

V gene TRBV24-1 combines with J gene TRBJ2-5; D uncertain. This CDR3 comprises 13 residues. The germline V gene encodes CDR1 KGHDR and CDR2 SFDVKD. The germline V and J ends were trimmed by 2 bases and 2 bases, with 5 bases remaining between them. The CDR3 DNA follows: TGTGCCACCAGTGATTCTCCTCAAGAGACCCAGTACTTC. Translating it yields CATSDSPQETQYF.

A few counts support this clonotype. The rearrangement uses TRBV20-1 and TRBJ1-2, with a possible D match to TRBD1 (6 bases). Germline V CDR1 and CDR2: DFQATT, SNEGSKA (reference sequence). The length of the CDR3 is 16 residues. V was pared by 0 bases and J by 8 bases, with 22 bases between. The CDR3 sequence: CSARDGIKGGRQGYTF. The DNA for the CDR3 is TGCAGTGCTAGAGATGGGATAAAAGGGGGGCGACAGGGCTACACCTTC.

The chain couples TRBV9 to TRBJ2-3; 8 bases agree with TRBD2. Trimming took 4 bases from V and 5 from J; bases not matched to a gene: 21. The CDR3 consists of 19 residues. Per germline, CDR1 SGDLS and CDR2 YYNGEE. The CDR3 sequence: CASSPTRVAGGGGGDTQYF. Here the CDR3 DNA reads TGTGCCAGCAGCCCCACTAGGGTGGCGGGAGGTGGAGGCGGAGATACGCAGTATTTT.

The chain joins TRBV7-2 to TRBJ1-1, with unresolved D. Germline V gene sequence: CDR1 SGHTA, CDR2 FQGNSA. Trimming stripped 2 bases from V and 1 base from J, with 11 bases between. The CDR3 extends over 15 amino acids. For the CDR3, the DNA is TGTGCCAGCAGCTTATATAGAGGGCCGAACACTGAAGCTTTCTTT. Its translation: CASSLYRGPNTEAFF.